The rows below give T cell receptor beta chains drawn from one sample of a study of beta chain features in type 1 diabetes. Produced via immunoSEQ multiplex PCR; TCRdb's table is partial and in-frame only. The table lists about 640,000 clones, about an eighth of them singletons. The specimen sequenced was naive CD4+ T cells from blood. The receptors derive from a man aged 25 to 45 with type 1 diabetes. CDR3s include the opening cysteine and the closing phenylalanine or tryptophan. A D gene is named only where the DNA matches it firmly. Expanded clones are given a class, and other clones once, few, many or no size at all.

TRBJ2-7,.,.,TRBV4-2,CASSRGARDSPYEQYF,TGTGCCAGCAGCCGGGGGGCCCGGGATTCTCCCTACGAGCAGTACTTC
TRBJ1-6,.,.,TRBV6-6,CASRREQGSNSPLHF,TGTGCCAGCAGACGAGAACAGGGATCGAATTCACCCCTCCACTTT
TRBJ1-5,.,.,TRBV4-2,CASSQVSGMDQPQHF,TGTGCCAGCAGCCAAGTGTCCGGGATGGATCAGCCCCAGCATTTT
TRBJ2-6,.,many,TRBV7-6,CASSSGSGANVLTF,TGTGCCAGCAGCTCTGGGTCTGGGGCCAACGTCCTGACTTTC
TRBJ1-4,.,.,TRBV6-5,CASSYRGLEKLFF,TGTGCCAGCAGTTACAGGGGTCTTGAAAAACTGTTTTTT
TRBJ2-5,TRBD2,.,TRBV9,CASSARDYGLPIEGETQYF,TGTGCCAGCAGCGCCCGGGACTATGGGCTCCCCATCGAGGGAGAGACCCAGTACTTC
TRBJ2-1,.,.,TRBV5-1,CASSLGQDNEQFF,TGCGCCAGCAGCTTGGGACAGGACAATGAGCAGTTCTTC
TRBJ1-2,.,.,TRBV2,CASSDTGAFSYGYTF,TGTGCCAGCAGTGACACCGGGGCCTTTTCCTATGGCTACACCTTC
TRBJ1-2,TRBD1,few,TRBV9,CASSAGTGGNNYGYTF,TGTGCCAGCAGCGCCGGGACAGGGGGCAACAACTATGGCTACACCTTC
TRBJ2-7,.,few,TRBV5-1,CASSFGDGRYEQYF,TGCGCCAGCAGCTTCGGGGACGGCCGGTACGAGCAGTACTTC
TRBJ2-3,.,few,TRBV6-5,CASSWYREADTQYF,TGTGCCAGCAGTTGGTACAGGGAGGCAGATACGCAGTATTTT
TRBJ2-7,TRBD2,few,TRBV29-1,CSVETLTSGAYYEQYF,TGCAGCGTTGAAACTTTAACTAGCGGGGCCTACTACGAGCAGTACTTC
TRBJ1-6,TRBD1,few,TRBV13,CASSGRDSYNSPLHF,TGTGCCAGCAGCGGTCGGGACAGCTATAATTCACCCCTCCACTTT
TRBJ1-5,TRBD1,.,TRBV2,CASRTSLGQGGRPQHF,TGTGCCAGCAGGACGTCCCTTGGACAGGGCGGGAGGCCCCAGCATTTT
TRBJ2-5,.,once,TRBV7-2,CASSPGETQYF,TGTGCCAGCAGCCCCGGAGAGACCCAGTACTTC
TRBJ1-2,.,.,TRBV11-2,CASSSPLKQGMGGYTF,TGTGCCAGCAGCTCACCCCTCAAACAGGGTATGGGGGGCTACACCTTC
TRBJ2-7,TRBD1,few,TRBV10-3,CAISVSRRDSSSYEQYF,TGTGCCATCAGTGTTTCCCGTCGGGACAGTAGCTCCTACGAGCAGTACTTC
TRBJ2-7,TRBD2,few,TRBV6-6,CASRTGTSASYEQYF,TGTGCCAGCAGAACCGGGACTAGCGCCTCCTACGAGCAGTACTTC
TRBJ2-5,.,few,TRBV2,CASSEGGVRQETQYF,TGTGCCAGCAGTGAAGGGGGGGTAAGACAAGAGACCCAGTACTTC
TRBJ1-2,.,.,TRBV25-1,CASSETGERSYTF,TGTGCCAGCAGTGAAACAGGAGAGCGCAGCTACACCTTC
TRBJ2-1,TRBD2,few,TRBV7-3,CASSPTSEPYNEQFF,TGTGCCAGCAGTCCTACTAGCGAACCTTACAATGAGCAGTTCTTC
TRBJ2-5,.,once,TRBV15,CATSRDLGLSGTQYF,TGTGCCACCAGCAGAGATCTGGGTCTGTCGGGGACCCAGTACTTC
TRBJ1-1,TRBD1,.,TRBV5-1,CASSRTGQTNTEAFF,TGCGCCAGCAGCCGGACAGGGCAAACGAACACTGAAGCTTTCTTT
TRBJ1-6,.,few,TRBV14,CASSPHPNSPLHF,TGTGCCAGCAGCCCCCACCCCAATTCACCCCTCCACTTT
TRBJ2-1,TRBD1,few,TRBV4-3,CASSRLPTGQDDEQFF,TGCGCCAGCAGCCGACTCCCGACTGGACAGGACGATGAGCAGTTCTTC
TRBJ1-1,TRBD1,.,TRBV29-1,CSVDRGGHNTEAFF,TGCAGCGTTGACAGGGGGGGTCATAACACTGAAGCTTTCTTT
TRBJ1-1,TRBD1,few,TRBV14,CASSRGQGETEAFF,TGTGCCAGCAGCCGGGGACAGGGCGAAACTGAAGCTTTCTTT
TRBJ1-2,.,few,TRBV9,CASSVEGRAYGYTF,TGTGCCAGCAGCGTAGAAGGCAGGGCCTATGGCTACACCTTC
TRBJ2-7,.,few,TRBV6-6,CASSHAGEVTYEQYF,TGTGCCAGCAGTCACGCAGGGGAGGTAACCTACGAGCAGTACTTC
TRBJ2-7,.,.,TRBV29-1,CSVGQGEGEQYF,TGCAGCGTTGGTCAGGGAGAGGGCGAGCAGTACTTC
TRBJ2-7,TRBD1,few,TRBV6-5,CASSLGQGNEQYF,TGTGCCAGCAGTTTAGGACAGGGGAACGAGCAGTACTTC
TRBJ2-7,TRBD1,.,TRBV6-1,CASSVVRQGNEQYF,TGTGCCAGCAGTGTTGTGAGACAGGGAAACGAGCAGTACTTC
TRBJ2-7,TRBD1,.,TRBV9,CASSGPGTGPYEQYF,TGTGCCAGCAGCGGACCCGGGACAGGACCCTACGAGCAGTACTTC
TRBJ2-5,.,few,TRBV5-4,CASTSRPGPQETQYF,TGTGCCAGCACCTCCAGGCCGGGACCCCAAGAGACCCAGTACTTC
TRBJ1-6,.,.,TRBV9,CASSVDGVSPLHF,TGTGCCAGCAGCGTAGATGGGGTTTCACCCCTCCACTTT
TRBJ1-1,.,few,TRBV7-2,CASSSTVNTEAFF,TGTGCCAGCAGCTCTACAGTGAACACTGAAGCTTTCTTT
TRBJ1-1,.,.,TRBV6-6,CASSGTPNTEAFF,TGTGCCAGCAGCGGGACACCGAACACTGAAGCTTTCTTT
TRBJ2-4,.,.,TRBV5-1,CASSLDGGKNIQYF,TGCGCCAGCAGCTTGGATGGAGGGAAAAACATTCAGTACTTC
TRBJ2-3,.,.,TRBV11-3,CASSLGVQGRGTDTQYF,TGTGCCAGCAGCTTGGGGGTTCAGGGGCGCGGCACAGATACGCAGTATTTT
TRBJ2-7,.,.,TRBV19,CASSVDSSYEQYF,TGTGCCAGTAGCGTGGACAGCTCCTACGAGCAGTACTTC
TRBJ2-7,TRBD1,few,TRBV29-1,CSARLDRGISGQYF,TGCAGCGCCCGATTGGACAGGGGGATTAGTGGGCAGTACTTC
TRBJ1-3,.,.,TRBV30,CAWSGTAGNTIYF,TGTGCCTGGAGTGGGACAGCCGGAAACACCATATATTTT
TRBJ2-1,.,few,TRBV9,CASSVSGHHYNEQFF,TGTGCCAGCAGTGTCTCAGGTCACCACTACAATGAGCAGTTCTTC
TRBJ2-5,.,few,TRBV5-1,CASSFSGFQETQYF,TGCGCCAGCAGCTTTAGCGGCTTCCAAGAGACCCAGTACTTC
TRBJ2-1,TRBD2,.,TRBV29-1,CSVEDRGRGLADEQFF,TGCAGCGTTGAAGATCGGGGTAGGGGACTAGCAGATGAGCAGTTCTTC
TRBJ2-5,.,few,TRBV30,CAWSVWGAGQETQYF,TGTGCCTGGAGTGTATGGGGGGCAGGCCAAGAGACCCAGTACTTC
TRBJ2-3,TRBD2,few,TRBV5-1,CASSSGVLDTQYF,TGCGCCAGTTCTAGCGGGGTGCTAGATACGCAGTATTTT
TRBJ2-2,.,.,TRBV18,CASSPGTRSTGELFF,TGTGCCAGCTCACCAGGGACGAGATCCACCGGGGAGCTGTTTTTT
TRBJ1-2,.,few,TRBV30,CAWSRVQNYGYTF,TGTGCCTGGAGTCGAGTCCAGAACTATGGCTACACCTTC
TRBJ2-2,.,few,TRBV5-4,CASSQSDLGAGELFF,TGTGCCAGCAGCCAGTCGGACCTGGGGGCCGGGGAGCTGTTTTTT
TRBJ1-5,.,.,TRBV4-3,CASSQDRGDQPQHF,TGCGCCAGCAGCCAAGATCGGGGTGATCAGCCCCAGCATTTT
TRBJ2-1,TRBD2,.,TRBV4-3,CASSRGDYNEQFF,TGCGCCAGCTCGCGGGGGGACTACAATGAGCAGTTCTTC
TRBJ2-5,.,few,TRBV10-3,CATKTEPQETQYF,TGTGCCACCAAGACAGAGCCACAAGAGACCCAGTACTTC